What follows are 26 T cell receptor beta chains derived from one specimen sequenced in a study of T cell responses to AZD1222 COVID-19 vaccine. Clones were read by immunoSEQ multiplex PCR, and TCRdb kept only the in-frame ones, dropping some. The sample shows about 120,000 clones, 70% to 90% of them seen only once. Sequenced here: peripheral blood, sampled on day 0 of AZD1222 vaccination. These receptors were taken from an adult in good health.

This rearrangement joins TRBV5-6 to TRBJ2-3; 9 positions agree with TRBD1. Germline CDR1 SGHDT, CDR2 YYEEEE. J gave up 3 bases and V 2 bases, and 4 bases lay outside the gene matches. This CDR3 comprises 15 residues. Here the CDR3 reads CASSFQGQGTDTQYF. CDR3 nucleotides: TGTGCCAGCAGCTTCCAGGGACAGGGAACAGATACGCAGTATTTT.

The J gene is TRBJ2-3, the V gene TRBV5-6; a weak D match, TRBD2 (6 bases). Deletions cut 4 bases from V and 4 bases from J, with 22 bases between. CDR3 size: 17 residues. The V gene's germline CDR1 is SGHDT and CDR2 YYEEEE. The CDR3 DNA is TGTGCCAGCAGCAACGCCGTTGGAGGGACGATTTCAGATACGCAGTATTTT. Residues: CASSNAVGGTISDTQYF.

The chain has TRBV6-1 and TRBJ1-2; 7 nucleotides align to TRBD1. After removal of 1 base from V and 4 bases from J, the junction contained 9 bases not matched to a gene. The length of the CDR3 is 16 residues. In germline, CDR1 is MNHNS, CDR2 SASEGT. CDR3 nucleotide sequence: TGTGCCAGCAGTGAAGAGGGGGACAGCGATTTCTATGGCTACACCTTC. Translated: CASSEEGDSDFYGYTF.

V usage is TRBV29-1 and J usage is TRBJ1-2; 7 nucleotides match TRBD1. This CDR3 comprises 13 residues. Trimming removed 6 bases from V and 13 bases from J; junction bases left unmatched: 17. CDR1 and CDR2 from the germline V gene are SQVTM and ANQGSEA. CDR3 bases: TGCAGCGTGACTCGGGACAGTCCCTTCTTCGGCACCTTC. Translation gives CSVTRDSPFFGTF. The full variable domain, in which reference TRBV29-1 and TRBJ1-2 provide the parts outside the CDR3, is SAVISQKPSRDICQRGTSLTIQCQVDSQVTMMFWYRQQPGQSLTLIATANQGSEATYESGFVIDKFPISRPNLTFSTLTVSNMSPEDSSIYLCSVTRDSPFFGTFGSGTRLTVV.

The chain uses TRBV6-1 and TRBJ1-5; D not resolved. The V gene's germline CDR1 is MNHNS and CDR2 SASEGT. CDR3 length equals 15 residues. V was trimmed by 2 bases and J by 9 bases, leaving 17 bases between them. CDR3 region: CASSESGLARRPQHF. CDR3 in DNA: TGTGCCAGCAGTGAATCCGGACTGGCCAGGAGGCCCCAGCATTTT.

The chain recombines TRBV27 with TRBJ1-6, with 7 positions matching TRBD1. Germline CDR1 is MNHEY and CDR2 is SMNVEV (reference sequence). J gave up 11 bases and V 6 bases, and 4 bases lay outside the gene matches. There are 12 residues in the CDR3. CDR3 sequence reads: CASRTGLAPLHF. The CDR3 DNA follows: TGTGCCAGCAGGACAGGGCTGGCACCCCTCCACTTT.

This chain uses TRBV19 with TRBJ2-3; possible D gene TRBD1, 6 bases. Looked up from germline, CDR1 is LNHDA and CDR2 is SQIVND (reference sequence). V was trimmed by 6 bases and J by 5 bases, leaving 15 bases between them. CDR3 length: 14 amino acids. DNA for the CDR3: TGTGCCAGTAGAACAGGGTTACGGGGAGATACGCAGTATTTT. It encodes CASRTGLRGDTQYF.

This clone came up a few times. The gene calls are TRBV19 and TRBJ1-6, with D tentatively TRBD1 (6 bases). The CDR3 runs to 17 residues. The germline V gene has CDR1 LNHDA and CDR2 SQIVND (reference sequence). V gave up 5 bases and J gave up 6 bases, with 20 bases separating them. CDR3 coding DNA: TGTGCCAGTAGTCCTGGGGGCGCATTGGTGCTTAATTCACCCCTCCACTTT. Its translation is CASSPGGALVLNSPLHF.

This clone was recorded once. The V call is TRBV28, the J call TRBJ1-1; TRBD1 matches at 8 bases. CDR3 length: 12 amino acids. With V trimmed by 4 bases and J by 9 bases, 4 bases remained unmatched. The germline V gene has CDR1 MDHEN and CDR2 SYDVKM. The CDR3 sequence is CASSSTGDKAFF. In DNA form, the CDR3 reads TGTGCCAGCAGTTCGACAGGGGATAAAGCTTTCTTT.

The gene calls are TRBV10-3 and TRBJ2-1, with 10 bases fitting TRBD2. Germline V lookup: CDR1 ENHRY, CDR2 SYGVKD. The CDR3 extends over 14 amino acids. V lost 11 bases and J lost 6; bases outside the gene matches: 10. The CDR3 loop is CASSGIAGGNEQFF. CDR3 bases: TGTGCCTCCTCGGGGATAGCGGGGGGCAATGAGCAGTTCTTC.

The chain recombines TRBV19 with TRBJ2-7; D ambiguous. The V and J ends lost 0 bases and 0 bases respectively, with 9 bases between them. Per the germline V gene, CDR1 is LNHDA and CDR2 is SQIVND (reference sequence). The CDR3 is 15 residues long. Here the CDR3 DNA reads TGTGCCAGTAGTATAGACAGGAGCCTCTCCTACGAGCAGTACTTC. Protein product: CASSIDRSLSYEQYF.

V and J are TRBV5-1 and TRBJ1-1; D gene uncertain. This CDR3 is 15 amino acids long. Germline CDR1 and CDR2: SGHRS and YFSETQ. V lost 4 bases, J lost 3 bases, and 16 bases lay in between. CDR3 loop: CASSRTELGYTEAFF. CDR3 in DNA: TGCGCCAGCAGCCGGACCGAACTGGGGTACACTGAAGCTTTCTTT.

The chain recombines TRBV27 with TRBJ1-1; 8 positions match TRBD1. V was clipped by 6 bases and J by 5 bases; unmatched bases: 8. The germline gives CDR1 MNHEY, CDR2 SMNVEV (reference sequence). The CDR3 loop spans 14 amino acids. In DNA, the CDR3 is TGTGCCAGCAGCCCAGGGGGCCTGAGGACTGAAGCTTTCTTT. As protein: CASSPGGLRTEAFF.

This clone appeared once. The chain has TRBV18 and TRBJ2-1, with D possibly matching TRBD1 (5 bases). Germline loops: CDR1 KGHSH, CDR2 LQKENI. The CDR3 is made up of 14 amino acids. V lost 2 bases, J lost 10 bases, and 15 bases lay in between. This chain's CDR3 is CASSPEDHGAEQFF. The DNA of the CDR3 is TGTGCCAGCTCACCAGAGGACCATGGGGCCGAGCAGTTCTTC.

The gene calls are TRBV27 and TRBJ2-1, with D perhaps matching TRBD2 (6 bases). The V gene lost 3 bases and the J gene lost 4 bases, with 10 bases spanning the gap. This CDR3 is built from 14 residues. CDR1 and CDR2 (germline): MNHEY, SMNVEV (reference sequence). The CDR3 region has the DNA TGTGCCAGCAGTTTTAGCGGAAATTACAATGAGCAGTTCTTC. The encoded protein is CASSFSGNYNEQFF.

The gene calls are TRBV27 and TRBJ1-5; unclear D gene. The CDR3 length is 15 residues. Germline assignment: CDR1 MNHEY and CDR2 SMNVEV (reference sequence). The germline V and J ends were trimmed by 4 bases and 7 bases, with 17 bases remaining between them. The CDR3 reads CASSSHNGLEQPQHF. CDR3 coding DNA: TGTGCCAGCAGTTCCCACAACGGGCTGGAGCAGCCCCAGCATTTT.

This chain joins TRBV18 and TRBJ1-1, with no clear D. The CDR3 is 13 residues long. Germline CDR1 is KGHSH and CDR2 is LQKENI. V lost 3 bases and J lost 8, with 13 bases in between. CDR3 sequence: CASSPKGEVEAFF. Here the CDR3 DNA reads TGTGCCAGCTCACCTAAGGGCGAAGTAGAAGCTTTCTTT.

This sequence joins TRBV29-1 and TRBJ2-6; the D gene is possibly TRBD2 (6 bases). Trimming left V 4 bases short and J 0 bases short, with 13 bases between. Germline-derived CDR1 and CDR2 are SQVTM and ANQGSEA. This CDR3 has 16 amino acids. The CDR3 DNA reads TGCAGCGTTGCTCTGGACTATGACTCTGGGGCCAACGTCCTGACTTTC. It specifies CSVALDYDSGANVLTF.

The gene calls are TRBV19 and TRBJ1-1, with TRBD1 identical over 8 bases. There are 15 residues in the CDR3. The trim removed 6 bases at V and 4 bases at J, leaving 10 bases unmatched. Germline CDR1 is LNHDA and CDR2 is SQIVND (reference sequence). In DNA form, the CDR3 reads TGTGCCAGTAGGTCGACAGGGGCTGGGGGCACTGAAGCTTTCTTT. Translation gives CASRSTGAGGTEAFF.

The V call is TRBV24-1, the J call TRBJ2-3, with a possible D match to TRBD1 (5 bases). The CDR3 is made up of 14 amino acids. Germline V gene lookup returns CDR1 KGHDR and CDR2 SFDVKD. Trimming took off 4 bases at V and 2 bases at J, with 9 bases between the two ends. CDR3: CATSESGPTDTQYF. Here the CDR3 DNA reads TGTGCCACCAGTGAGTCAGGGCCCACAGATACGCAGTATTTT.

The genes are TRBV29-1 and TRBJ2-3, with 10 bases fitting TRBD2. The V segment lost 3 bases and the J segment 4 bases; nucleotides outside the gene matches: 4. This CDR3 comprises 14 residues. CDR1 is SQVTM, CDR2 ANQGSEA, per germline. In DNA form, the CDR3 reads TGCAGCGTTGAGGGGCTAGCGGGGGCAGATACGCAGTATTTT. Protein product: CSVEGLAGADTQYF.

The CDR3 bases are TGTGCCAGCAGTGAACGAGTAAACTATGGCTACACCTTC. It translates to CASSERVNYGYTF. The V call is TRBV6-1, the J call TRBJ1-2; no firm D call. Germline CDR1 is MNHNS and CDR2 is SASEGT. CDR3 length equals 13 residues. Between the trimmed V and J ends, which lost 2 bases and 2 bases, there was a span of 6 bases.

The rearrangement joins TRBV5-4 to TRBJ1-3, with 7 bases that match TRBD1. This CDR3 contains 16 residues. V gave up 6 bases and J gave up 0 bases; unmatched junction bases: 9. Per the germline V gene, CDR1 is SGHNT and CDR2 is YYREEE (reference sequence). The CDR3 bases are TGTGCCAGCATGCAGAGAGGGGGCTTCTCTGGAAACACCATATATTTT. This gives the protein CASMQRGGFSGNTIYF.

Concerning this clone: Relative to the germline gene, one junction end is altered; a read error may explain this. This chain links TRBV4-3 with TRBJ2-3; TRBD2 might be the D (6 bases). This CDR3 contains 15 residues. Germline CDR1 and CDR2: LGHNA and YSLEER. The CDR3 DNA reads TGCGCCAGCAGCCAAGAAGGTACTAGCAAAGATACGCAGTATTTT. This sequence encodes CASSQEGTSKDTQYF.

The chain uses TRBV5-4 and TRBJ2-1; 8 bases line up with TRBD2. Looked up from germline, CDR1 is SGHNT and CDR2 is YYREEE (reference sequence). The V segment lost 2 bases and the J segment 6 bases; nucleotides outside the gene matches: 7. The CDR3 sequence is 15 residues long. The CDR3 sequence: CASSFVTSGRNEQFF. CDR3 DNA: TGTGCCAGCAGCTTCGTAACTAGCGGCCGCAATGAGCAGTTCTTC.

CDR3 in amino acids: CASSIDRIAANEQFF. The DNA for the CDR3 is TGTGCCAGTAGTATAGACCGGATAGCTGCCAATGAGCAGTTCTTC. The chain has TRBV19 and TRBJ2-1, with unresolved D. CDR1 LNHDA and CDR2 SQIVND come from the germline V gene (reference sequence). The CDR3 has 15 amino acids. V lost 0 bases to trimming and J lost 6 bases, with 12 bases between them. The full variable domain, its missing parts supplied by reference TRBV19 and TRBJ2-1, is DGGITQSPKYLFRKEGQNVTLSCEQNLNHDAMYWYRQDPGQGLRLIYYSQIVNDFQKGDIAEGYSVSREKKESFPLTVTSAQKNPTAFYLCASSIDRIAANEQFFGPGTRLTVL.